This entry lists 9 T cell receptor beta chains sequenced from one sample in a study of OX40 agonist ivuxolimab in advanced cancers. Only in-frame clones appear in the TCRdb table, and some are missing; sequencing was by immunoSEQ multiplex PCR. Of some 80,000 clones in the sample, approximately 92% were seen once. The sequencing used CD4+ or CD8+ T cells sorted from blood, collected in a trial of the OX40 agonist ivuxolimab. These receptors all stem from an adult with an advanced solid tumor such as melanoma, head and neck, liver or kidney cancer.

The chain couples TRBV5-1 to TRBJ2-7; D possibly corresponds to TRBD1 (6 bases). This CDR3 contains 15 residues. The V gene's germline CDR1 is SGHRS and CDR2 YFSETQ. Trimming took off 4 bases at V and 6 bases at J, with 20 bases between the two ends. The CDR3 sequence: CASSVSTGTMIEQYF. CDR3 sequence (DNA): TGCGCCAGCAGCGTCTCGACAGGTACGATGATCGAGCAGTACTTC.

This rearrangement joins TRBV10-1 to TRBJ2-6; 7 positions agree with TRBD1. The CDR3 consists of 17 residues. Germline lookup yields CDR1 WNHNN and CDR2 SYGVQD (reference sequence). The V segment lost 7 bases and the J segment 2 bases; nucleotides outside the gene matches: 11. The CDR3 region is CASIRTDRGPGANVLTF. CDR3 bases: TGCGCCAGCATTAGGACAGATAGGGGGCCTGGGGCCAACGTCCTGACTTTC.

The CDR3: CASSFGQGGYEQYF. In nucleotides, the CDR3 is TGTGCCAGCAGTTTCGGGCAGGGGGGGTACGAGCAGTACTTC. The rearrangement joins TRBV27 to TRBJ2-7; D assignment may be TRBD1 or TRBD2 (7 bases each). Per germline, CDR1 MNHEY and CDR2 SMNVEV (reference sequence). The V end was cut by 3 bases, the J end by 4 bases, with 13 bases between. The CDR3 runs to 14 residues.

The chain joins TRBV9 to TRBJ1-6; weak D call: TRBD1 (6 bases). The CDR3 extends over 16 amino acids. CDR1 and CDR2 (germline): SGDLS, YYNGEE. The germline V and J ends were trimmed by 3 bases and 2 bases, with 12 bases remaining between them. The CDR3 reads CASSAYRAPYNSPLHF. The CDR3 DNA reads TGTGCCAGCAGCGCCTACAGGGCCCCCTATAATTCACCCCTCCACTTT.

A single count supports this clone. V is TRBV9 and J is TRBJ2-7; 7 nucleotides line up with TRBD2. J gave up 0 bases and V 3 bases, and 3 bases lay outside the gene matches. The germline V gene has CDR1 SGDLS and CDR2 YYNGEE. The CDR3 totals 14 residues. The CDR3 bases are TGTGCCAGCAGCGGCGGGGGAAACTCCTACGAGCAGTACTTC. It is translated as CASSGGGNSYEQYF.

V and J are TRBV14 and TRBJ2-5, with TRBD1 matching 8 bases. V trimming: 4 bases; J trimming: 5 bases; junction bases outside the gene matches: 12. Germline V gene sequence: CDR1 SGHDN, CDR2 FVKESK. This CDR3 comprises 16 residues. CDR3 sequence (DNA): TGTGCCAGCAGCCCAAAGTGGACAGGGTTGTTGGAGACCCAGTACTTC. This codes for CASSPKWTGLLETQYF.

This chain uses TRBV7-9 with TRBJ2-3, with 12 positions matching TRBD2. V gave up 4 bases and J gave up 3 bases; unmatched junction bases: 5. This CDR3 is 16 amino acids long. Germline loops: CDR1 SEHNR, CDR2 FQNEAQ (reference sequence). The CDR3 nucleotides are TGTGCCAGCAGCTCGTGGACTAGCGGGGAGACAGATACGCAGTATTTT. This gives the protein CASSSWTSGETDTQYF.

The CDR3 loop is CASSLEGSGTGGTGELFF. The CDR3 DNA follows: TGTGCCAGCAGCTTAGAAGGTTCGGGGACAGGGGGCACCGGGGAGCTGTTTTTT. V gene TRBV7-6 combines with J gene TRBJ2-2; 11 bases are shared with TRBD1. The germline gives CDR1 SGHVS, CDR2 FNYEAQ. The CDR3 has 18 amino acids. The V and J ends lost 1 base and 4 bases, in that order; junction bases with no gene match: 8.

A single count supports this clone. The chain combines TRBV27 with TRBJ2-7; no clear D gene. The CDR3 runs to 14 residues. V gave up 4 bases and J gave up 3 bases, with 13 bases separating them. Germline CDR1 reads MNHEY; CDR2 reads SMNVEV (reference sequence). The CDR3 sequence is CASSSAGEDYEQYF. In DNA form, the CDR3 reads TGTGCCAGCAGTTCGGCCGGAGAAGACTACGAGCAGTACTTC.